One sample yielded the 17 T cell receptor beta chains listed below, sequenced in a study of shared clonotypes between healthy human individuals. The table came from immunoSEQ multiplex PCR; TCRdb's copy has only in-frame clones and leaves some out. The table has around 2,000,000 clones, roughly 96% seen once; the top ten hold 0.1% to 0.15%. Sequencing was carried out using naive CD4+ T cells sorted from blood. Regarding subset: CD45RA+ positively selected. All receptors come from a man aged 18 to 30 in good health.

The rearrangement joins TRBV5-6 to TRBJ2-5; D remains unclear. From germline, CDR1 is SGHDT and CDR2 YYEEEE. CDR3 size: 12 residues. The V and J ends lost 0 bases and 5 bases respectively, with 5 bases between them. The CDR3 nucleotides are TGTGCCAGCAGCTTGGGCCCGGAGACCCAGTACTTC. Translated, it gives CASSLGPETQYF.

The rearrangement links TRBV29-1 to TRBJ1-4; perhaps TRBD1 as D (6 bases). The CDR3 contains 14 residues. Deletions cut 6 bases from V and 3 bases from J, with 14 bases between. Germline loops: CDR1 SQVTM, CDR2 ANQGSEA. CDR3 in amino acids: CSVGRTDANEKLFF. For the CDR3, the DNA is TGCAGCGTGGGACGGACAGACGCTAATGAAAAACTGTTTTTT.

This chain connects TRBV5-1 to TRBJ2-2; 8 positions match TRBD1. CDR1 and CDR2 from the germline V gene are SGHRS and YFSETQ. CDR3 length: 13 amino acids. The V segment lost 4 bases and the J segment 7 bases; nucleotides outside the gene matches: 3. CDR3 nucleotides: TGCGCCAGCAGCCTACAGGGGGACGGGGAGCTGTTTTTT. Translated: CASSLQGDGELFF.

The chain links TRBV7-9 to TRBJ1-1, with D possibly TRBD1 on 6 matching bases. The CDR3 runs to 13 residues. From germline, CDR1 is SEHNR and CDR2 FQNEAQ (reference sequence). The germline V and J ends were trimmed by 2 bases and 6 bases, with 10 bases remaining between them. The CDR3 nucleotides read TGTGCCAGCAGCTTAACGACAGGTTCTGAAGCTTTCTTT. Protein product: CASSLTTGSEAFF.

This CDR3 reads CARGQGDEAFF. The DNA of the CDR3 is TGTGCCAGGGGACAGGGGGATGAAGCTTTCTTT. This rearrangement joins TRBV21-1 to TRBJ1-1; the table's D call of TRBD1 was not tested on the DNA. TRBV21-1 is assigned pseudogene status. The CDR3 length is 11 residues.

The chain has TRBV7-2 and TRBJ2-7; 11 bases fit TRBD2. J gave up 3 bases and V 2 bases, and 6 bases lay outside the gene matches. The germline CDR1 and CDR2 sequences are SGHTA and FQGNSA. CDR3 size: 16 residues. The CDR3 is CASSLLAGGANYEQYF. CDR3 nucleotide sequence: TGTGCCAGCAGCTTACTAGCGGGAGGCGCGAACTACGAGCAGTACTTC.

The CDR3 spells CASSPFAASSYNEQFF. CDR3 DNA sequence: TGTGCCAGCTCACCCTTTGCCGCGAGCTCCTACAATGAGCAGTTCTTC. V is TRBV18 and J is TRBJ2-1, with no clear D. Germline CDR1 reads KGHSH; CDR2 reads LQKENI. V was trimmed by 3 bases and J by 0 bases, leaving 12 bases between them. The CDR3 runs to 16 residues.

The genes are TRBV29-1 and TRBJ2-3; TRBD2 might be the D (6 bases). This CDR3 is 17 amino acids long. V was clipped by 0 bases and J by 1 base, with 17 bases between them. CDR1 and CDR2 (germline): SQVTM, ANQGSEA. The CDR3 coding sequence is TGCAGCGTTGAAGATCTTAGGCGGGGTGGGGGCACAGATACGCAGTATTTT. It translates to CSVEDLRRGGGTDTQYF.

This chain joins TRBV5-1 and TRBJ2-4; D perhaps matches TRBD1 (7 bases). Looked up from germline, CDR1 is SGHRS and CDR2 is YFSETQ. The CDR3 extends over 16 amino acids. Trimming took off 0 bases at V and 8 bases at J, with 18 bases between the two ends. The CDR3 protein is CASSLAGGGAGDIQYF. CDR3 DNA: TGCGCCAGCAGCTTGGCTGGAGGGGGCGCCGGGGACATTCAGTACTTC.

This chain uses TRBV30 with TRBJ1-6; no clear D gene. This CDR3 spans 16 amino acids. The V end was cut by 0 bases, the J end by 0 bases, with 9 bases between. Germline V gene lookup returns CDR1 GTSNPN and CDR2 SVGIG (reference sequence). CDR3 sequence (DNA): TGTGCCTGGAGTGTTAGAGAGTACTCCTATAATTCACCCCTCCACTTT. Amino acids: CAWSVREYSYNSPLHF. Full variable domain (rest looked up from reference TRBV30 and TRBJ1-6): SQTIHQWPATLVQPVGSPLSLECTVEGTSNPNLYWYRQAAGRGLQLLFYSVGIGQISSEVPQNLSASRPQDRQFILSSKKLLLSDSGFYLCAWSVREYSYNSPLHFGNGTRLTVT.

The chain has TRBV7-2 and TRBJ1-4; weak D call: TRBD1 (5 bases). V gave up 2 bases and J gave up 8 bases, with 12 bases separating them. The CDR3 contains 14 residues. Germline-derived CDR1 and CDR2 are SGHTA and FQGNSA. CDR3 sequence (DNA): TGTGCCAGCAGCTTAACCAGGGCCGGGGAAAAACTGTTTTTT. It translates to CASSLTRAGEKLFF.

This chain links TRBV6-6 with TRBJ2-1; TRBD1 matches at 7 bases. The trim removed 6 bases at V and 4 bases at J, leaving 3 bases unmatched. The CDR3 is made up of 13 amino acids. From germline, CDR1 is MNHNY and CDR2 SVGAGI (reference sequence). For the CDR3, the DNA is TGTGCCAGCAGGGGGACAGCGTACAATGAGCAGTTCTTC. Its protein product is CASRGTAYNEQFF.

The V call is TRBV6-5, the J call TRBJ1-4; TRBD1 aligns across 8 bases. CDR1 and CDR2 (germline): MNHEY, SVGAGI. There are 15 residues in the CDR3. V gave up 4 bases and J gave up 5 bases; unmatched junction bases: 6. CDR3 coding DNA: TGTGCCAGCAGTTCCAAGCGGACAGGGAATGAAAAACTGTTTTTT. Translated: CASSSKRTGNEKLFF.

V is TRBV15 and J is TRBJ2-7; tentatively, D is TRBD1 (5 bases). The length of the CDR3 is 15 residues. Germline loops: CDR1 LNHNV, CDR2 YYDKDF (reference sequence). Trimming removed 0 bases from V and 0 bases from J, with 9 bases in between. The CDR3 region is CATSREDTTSYEQYF. Here the CDR3 DNA reads TGTGCCACCAGCAGAGAGGACACTACCTCCTACGAGCAGTACTTC.

The chain uses TRBV5-4 and TRBJ2-7; maybe TRBD1 (5 bases). V gave up 7 bases and J gave up 5 bases, with 16 bases separating them. Germline CDR1 is SGHNT and CDR2 is YYREEE (reference sequence). The length of the CDR3 is 13 residues. In nucleotides, the CDR3 is TGTGCCAGCGCCCGAACAGGTTCCCACGAGCAGTACTTC. This sequence encodes CASARTGSHEQYF.

This chain joins TRBV5-1 and TRBJ2-7, with 12 nucleotides matching TRBD2. CDR3 length equals 16 residues. With 5 bases clipped from V and 2 bases from J, the junction kept 8 bases outside the gene matches. CDR1 and CDR2 (germline): SGHRS, YFSETQ. DNA of the CDR3: TGCGCCAGCAGGCTTTGGACTAGCGGGACGACCTACGAGCAGTACTTC. It yields the protein CASRLWTSGTTYEQYF.

For the CDR3, the DNA is TGTGCCCGAGGGGCGGACCAAGATACGCAGTATTTT. As protein: CARGADQDTQYF. This rearrangement joins TRBV30 to TRBJ2-3; D possibly uses TRBD1 or TRBD2 (5 bases each). The CDR3 covers 12 residues. V gave up 8 bases and J gave up 5 bases, with 14 bases separating them. Germline CDR1 is GTSNPN and CDR2 is SVGIG (reference sequence).